Following are 23 T cell receptor beta chains from one sample sequenced in a study of blood T cells in healthy people across ages. The use of a sample-barcoded 5' primer and a J-beta primer mix characterized a second PCR of roughly 6 to 12 cycles. TCRdb itself ran the 5' RACE reads through MiXCR, one entry per CDR3 protein. The sample consists of over 1,500,000 distinct CDR3 sequences, roughly 50% of them appearing once. Sequenced material: blood. The receptors were gathered from a middle-aged woman in good health.

The V call is TRBV6-4, the J call TRBJ2-1; TRBD2 matches 8 bases. J gave up 7 bases and V 2 bases, and 7 bases lay outside the gene matches. The germline V gene encodes CDR1 MRHNA and CDR2 SNTAGT. The CDR3 runs to 15 residues. Written as DNA, the CDR3 is TGTGCCAGCAGTGACGACGGGGGGGCCGGGAATGAGCAGTTCTTC. It codes for CASSDDGGAGNEQFF.

V and J are TRBV12-3 or TRBV12-4 and TRBJ1-1; TRBD1 aligns across 7 bases. V lost 7 bases, J lost 8 bases, and 16 bases stayed unmatched. The CDR3 is 15 amino acids. The CDR3 protein is CASTQMGQSPGEAFF. In nucleotides, the CDR3 is TGTGCCAGCACTCAAATGGGACAGTCCCCAGGGGAAGCTTTCTTT.

This chain joins TRBV2 and TRBJ1-4, with D hard to call. This CDR3 region has 16 residues. Trimming pared 5 bases from V and 8 bases from J, leaving 21 bases between. The germline V gene encodes CDR1 SNHLY and CDR2 FYNNEI. The CDR3: CASSPSHINRGEKLFF. The CDR3 nucleotides are TGTGCCAGCAGTCCCTCCCACATAAACAGAGGGGAAAAACTGTTTTTT.

V is TRBV27 and J is TRBJ2-1, with D possibly TRBD2 on 6 matching bases. The length of the CDR3 is 14 residues. Looked up from germline, CDR1 is MNHEY and CDR2 is SMNVEV (reference sequence). The ends were cut back, 2 bases at V and 6 bases at J, with 11 bases in the middle. The CDR3, as DNA: TGTGCCAGCAGTTTAGGGCGGCGGGGCAATGAGCAGTTCTTC. Translated, it gives CASSLGRRGNEQFF.

This clonotype was recorded at least ten times. The rearrangement links TRBV29-1 to TRBJ2-5, with D maybe TRBD1 (5 bases). CDR1 is SQVTM, CDR2 ANQGSEA, per germline. Trimming stripped 2 bases from V and 5 bases from J, with 9 bases between. This CDR3 comprises 12 residues. The CDR3 DNA is TGCAGCGTTGAATTAGGGGTTGAGACCCAGTACTTC. It encodes CSVELGVETQYF.

The V gene is TRBV27, the J gene TRBJ1-1; 7 bases fit TRBD1. CDR1 and CDR2 (germline): MNHEY, SMNVEV (reference sequence). Trimming at V came to 4 bases and at J to 0 bases, leaving 5 bases not matched to a gene. The CDR3 loop spans 15 amino acids. CDR3 sequence (DNA): TGTGCCAGCAGTTGGTCCGGGACAGTGAACACTGAAGCTTTCTTT. Its translation is CASSWSGTVNTEAFF.

The chain recombines TRBV7-2 with TRBJ2-3; TRBD1 is a possible D gene (6 bases). The germline V and J ends were trimmed by 3 bases and 0 bases, with 13 bases remaining between them. Germline lookup yields CDR1 SGHTA and CDR2 FQGNSA. The CDR3 runs 16 residues. CDR3 loop: CASSFHPRGSTDTQYF. The CDR3 DNA sequence: TGTGCCAGCAGCTTCCACCCCAGGGGAAGCACAGATACGCAGTATTTT. Looking up the rest from reference TRBV7-2 and TRBJ2-3 gives the full variable domain: GAGVSQSPSNKVTEKGKDVELRCDPISGHTALYWYRQSLGQGLEFLIYFQGNSAPDKSGLPSDRFSAERTGGSVSTLTIQRTQQEDSAVYLCASSFHPRGSTDTQYFGPGTRLTVL.

The chain recombines TRBV6-1 with TRBJ2-5; tentatively, D is TRBD2 (6 bases). The CDR3 is 16 residues long. Trimming left V 6 bases short and J 5 bases short, with 22 bases between. The germline gives CDR1 MNHNS, CDR2 SASEGT. The CDR3 here is CASSGKVAGTWETQYF. The CDR3, as DNA: TGTGCCAGCAGCGGTAAAGTGGCGGGAACCTGGGAGACCCAGTACTTC.

The chain has TRBV4-2 and TRBJ2-1; the match to TRBD2 covers 8 bases. After removal of 0 bases from V and 6 bases from J, the junction contained 10 bases not matched to a gene. The V gene's germline CDR1 is LGHNA and CDR2 YNFKEQ. This CDR3 contains 17 residues. The CDR3 nucleotides read TGTGCCAGCAGCCAAGATGAGACTGGACTAGCTGGCAATGAGCAGTTCTTC. It encodes CASSQDETGLAGNEQFF.

This clonotype was detected a few times. DNA for the CDR3: TGTGCCAGCAGCTTAGAACTAAGCCGGGGCTACGAGCAGTACTTC. Translated, it gives CASSLELSRGYEQYF. The gene calls are TRBV7-2 and TRBJ2-7, with a weak D call TRBD2 (5 bases). The CDR3 spans 15 residues. Germline CDR1 and CDR2: SGHTA and FQGNSA. Trimming took off 1 base at V and 3 bases at J, with 13 bases between the two ends.

The V call is TRBV5-1, the J call TRBJ2-5, with D possibly being TRBD1 or TRBD2 (5 bases each). TRBJ2-1 matches the DNA end more closely, so the J call is doubtful. The CDR3 totals 13 residues. The germline gives CDR1 SGHRS, CDR2 YFSETQ. In DNA form, the CDR3 reads TGCGCCAGCGCCGGGGCTGCCCAAGAGACCCAGTTCTTC. The encoded protein is CASAGAAQETQFF.

This clonotype was recorded a few times. An end of the junction differs from the germline gene, which may be a read error. J is TRBJ2-5 and V is TRBV7-7; D is ambiguous. Per germline, CDR1 SSHAT and CDR2 FNYEAQ (reference sequence). The CDR3 sequence is 14 residues long. The CDR3, as DNA: TGTGCTAGCAGCTTAGGTGCCTACCTAGAGACCCAGTACTTC. Its translation is CASSLGAYLETQYF. Variable domain in full (rest from reference TRBV7-7 and TRBJ2-5): GAGVSQSPRYKVTKRGQDVTLRCDPISSHATLYWYQQALGQGPEFLTYFNYEAQPDKSGLPSDRFSAERPEGSISTLTIQRTEQRDSAMYRCASSLGAYLETQYFGPGTRLLVL.

This chain links TRBV29-1 with TRBJ2-1; possible D gene TRBD2, 7 bases. This CDR3 has 13 residues. The V end lost 4 bases, the J end lost 9 bases, and 16 bases lay between the germline ends. CDR1 is SQVTM and CDR2 is ANQGSEA in the germline V gene. The CDR3, as DNA: TGCAGCGTTGGCGGGGGCCCCCCGGGTGAGCAGTTCTTC. It encodes CSVGGGPPGEQFF.

With respect to this clonotype: A clone one base away is much larger, so this may be a read error. The chain employs TRBV4-1 and TRBJ2-4; TRBD1 matches at 7 bases. V shed 7 bases, J shed 11 bases, and the junction held 14 bases outside the gene matches. CDR1 is MGHRA, CDR2 YSYEKL, per germline. CDR3 length equals 14 residues. As DNA, the CDR3 is TGCGCCAGCACCGAGACAGGGTCAACGAATGTTCAGTACTTC. Its protein product is CASTETGSTNVQYF.

The chain combines TRBV5-1 with TRBJ2-4, with a possible D match to TRBD2 (5 bases). The J call could be wrong; TRBJ2-5 is a better fit for the DNA end. The CDR3 sequence is 14 residues long. The V gene's germline CDR1 is SGHRS and CDR2 YFSETQ. The chain's CDR3 is CASNRGQTGETQYF. For the CDR3, the DNA is TGCGCCAGCAACAGAGGGCAGACGGGAGAGACCCAGTACTTC.

The J gene is TRBJ2-5, the V gene TRBV5-1; 9 nucleotides agree with TRBD1. The trim removed 0 bases at V and 1 base at J, leaving 4 bases unmatched. CDR3 length: 16 residues. CDR1 and CDR2 (germline): SGHRS, YFSETQ. The chain's CDR3 is CASSLEVGQGQETQYF. CDR3 nucleotide sequence: TGCGCCAGCAGCTTGGAAGTGGGACAGGGCCAAGAGACCCAGTACTTC.

This chain joins TRBV27 and TRBJ1-1; D possibly corresponds to TRBD1 (6 bases). The germline V gene encodes CDR1 MNHEY and CDR2 SMNVEV (reference sequence). V shed 10 bases and J shed 4 bases, with 16 bases lying between them. The CDR3 covers 13 residues. The CDR3 DNA sequence: TGTGCCACCTCCTGGGGGGCGCGCACTGAAGCTTTCTTT. This codes for CATSWGARTEAFF.

The rearrangement uses TRBV11-2 and TRBJ2-1; 12 bases agree with TRBD2. Germline V gives CDR1 SGHAT, CDR2 FQNNGV. This CDR3 comprises 17 residues. V dropped 4 bases and J dropped 0; count of bases not matched to a gene: 4. The CDR3 nucleotides read TGTGCCAGCAGCTCACGACTAGCGGGGGACTCCTACAATGAGCAGTTCTTC. Protein product: CASSSRLAGDSYNEQFF.

The chain links TRBV27 to TRBJ2-7, with D tentatively TRBD1 (5 bases). This CDR3 is 14 amino acids long. Trimming cost V 7 bases and J 3 bases, with 16 bases left between them. CDR1 is MNHEY and CDR2 is SMNVEV in the germline V gene (reference sequence). The CDR3 DNA reads as TGTGCCAGCAACCCCAAGGGGAACTACTACGAGCAGTACTTC. Its translation is CASNPKGNYYEQYF.

This clonotype appeared a few times. J is TRBJ2-5 and V is TRBV7-2; 8 nucleotides match TRBD2. Germline CDR1 SGHTA, CDR2 FQGNSA. The CDR3 contains 14 residues. The V gene end was trimmed by 5 bases and the J gene end by 5 bases; junction bases not matched to a gene: 7. The CDR3 DNA sequence: TGTGCCAGCAGCAAGGGACTAGTCTGGGAGACCCAGTACTTC. Encoded protein: CASSKGLVWETQYF.

This clonotype has just a few counts. The CDR3 DNA is TGTGCCAGCAGCTCAGGGGAGCGGGGACGGTACAATGAGCAGTTCTTC. Its protein is CASSSGERGRYNEQFF. V and J are TRBV7-8 and TRBJ2-1, with D possibly TRBD2 on 7 matching bases. The CDR3 covers 16 residues. Germline V gene data show CDR1 as SGHVS and CDR2 as FQNEAQ. The V end lost 4 bases, the J end lost 4 bases, and 17 bases lay between the germline ends.

This sequence joins TRBV4-1 and TRBJ1-1; D might be TRBD1 (5 bases). Trimming removed 1 base from V and 6 bases from J, with 12 bases in between. CDR3 size: 14 residues. Germline V gene sequence: CDR1 MGHRA, CDR2 YSYEKL. The CDR3 region has the DNA TGCGCCAGCAGCCAAGCTGACAGTCTCCCTGAAGCTTTCTTT. This encodes CASSQADSLPEAFF.

This chain's CDR3 is CSAPRAFF. CDR3 DNA: TGCAGTGCTCCGAGGGCTTTCTTT. The chain joins TRBV20-1 to TRBJ1-1; D uncertain. The CDR3 runs to 8 residues. The germline CDR1 and CDR2 sequences are DFQATT and SNEGSKA (reference sequence). Trimming removed 5 bases from V and 11 bases from J, with 6 bases in between.